The source of this TCR beta chain is a study of cytomegalovirus exposure and HLA in healthy donors. Overall study context: In terms of ancestry, the Caucasian-associated cluster contained around four fifths of the roughly 400 genotyped donors.

PCR primers comprised 60 Vbeta and 13 Jbeta primers. Assay used: immunoSEQ multiplex PCR; TCRdb lists only in-frame clones, some missing. The sample lists approximately 130,000 clones; 60% to 85% were seen once. This CDR3 spans 14 amino acids. CDR1 and CDR2 from the germline V gene are SGHDT and YYEEEE. V lost 0 bases, J lost 3 bases, and 2 bases stayed unmatched. Study-wide findings and caveats: It was in a later analysis that TCR association rates were seen to vary by HLA locus, highest for DRB1 and lowest for HLA-C. With high specificity and sensitivity, the classifier reportedly diagnosed cytomegalovirus status. When the data were analyzed later, several of the most significant clusters appeared to be linked to common viral pathogens.

On this clone itself: The antigen is undetermined.

Sequenced input: PBMCs. The receptor was isolated from a man aged 25-45 years in good health and CMV-seronegative. The chain uses TRBV5-6 and TRBJ2-5; TRBD1 matches at 7 bases. CDR3 sequence reads: CASSLEGAEETQYF. The CDR3, as DNA: TGTGCCAGCAGCTTGGAGGGGGCTGAAGAGACCCAGTACTTC.